These T cell receptor beta chains were read from a single sample in a study of blood T cell repertoires in COVID-19. Sequencing used immunoSEQ multiplex PCR; TCRdb keeps in-frame clones, though not all of them. Of fewer than 150,000 clones in the sample, about 85% were seen once. Sequencing input: peripheral blood. The receptors originated from a human donor in a cohort sampled during active COVID-19. Each CDR3 is given with its conserved first and last residue. A D gene is named only where the DNA matches it firmly. Rows give clone size only sometimes, using once, few, many, or a class for an expanded clone.

clone_size j_call d_call v_call cdr3_nt cdr3_aa
many TRBJ1-3 - TRBV4-3 TGCGCCAGCAGCCAAGATTCCGGAGGGGCTGGAAACACCATATATTTT CASSQDSGGAGNTIYF
- TRBJ2-7 TRBD1 TRBV30 TGTGCCTGGAACTCGGGACAGCGCTCCTACGAGCAGTACTTC CAWNSGQRSYEQYF
- TRBJ1-3 - TRBV20-1 TGCAGTGCTAGTGACAACGGGTTTGGAAACACCATATATTTT CSASDNGFGNTIYF
- TRBJ1-3 - TRBV6-1 TGTGCCAGCAGTGATTTGGTGCGGCACACCATATATTTT CASSDLVRHTIYF
few TRBJ2-7 TRBD1 TRBV19 TGTGCCAGTAGAGCTCTCGACAGGGGATCCGTCTACGAGCAGTACTTC CASRALDRGSVYEQYF
- TRBJ2-3 TRBD2 TRBV3-1/TRBV3-2 TGTGCCAGCAGCCACGTAGTAGCGGGGGAAGGGGATACGCAGTATTTT CASSHVVAGEGDTQYF
- TRBJ2-1 TRBD2 TRBV5-1 TGCGCCAGCAGCTCTACTAGCGGGGGGGCGTACAATGAGCAGTTCTTC CASSSTSGGAYNEQFF
- TRBJ2-5 - TRBV6-2/TRBV6-3 TGTGCCAGCAGTATCCGGGGATGGGAGACCCAGTACTTC CASSIRGWETQYF
- TRBJ2-1 TRBD2 TRBV9 TGTGCCAGCAGCGCCACGACTAGCGGGGGGGCCTCGAATTACAATGAGCAGTTCTTC CASSATTSGGASNYNEQFF
few TRBJ2-1 TRBD2 TRBV3-1/TRBV3-2 TGTGCCAGCAGCCGGGGACTAGCGGATGAGCAGTTCTTC CASSRGLADEQFF
few TRBJ1-2 - TRBV4-2 TGTGCCAGCAGCCAAGATTTACGGGTTGACTATGGCTACACCTTC CASSQDLRVDYGYTF
- TRBJ2-2 TRBD2 TRBV10-3 TGTGCCATCAGTGAGTCGAGGAGCGGGGGGGCAAACACCGGGGAGCTGTTTTTT CAISESRSGGANTGELFF
- TRBJ1-2 - TRBV2 TGTGCCAGCAAAGAGAGGCCGATACACTATGGCTACACCTTC CASKERPIHYGYTF
- TRBJ1-5 - TRBV7-2 TGTGCCAGCAGCTTAAACAGTATCAGCAATCAGCCCCAGCATTTT CASSLNSISNQPQHF
few TRBJ1-5 - TRBV19 TGTGCCAGTCGATTGGAACAGGGTAGGCGCAATCAGCCCCAGCATTTT CASRLEQGRRNQPQHF
- TRBJ2-5 TRBD2 TRBV11-2 TGTGCCAGCAGCAAGGGGGCTAGCGGGGAAGAGACCCAGTACTTC CASSKGASGEETQYF
few TRBJ1-2 - TRBV2 TGTGCCAGCAGTGAGTTGGTAGGGAGACGTGGCTACACCTTC CASSELVGRRGYTF
- TRBJ1-5 TRBD1 TRBV6-5 TGTGCCAGCAGTAGACAGGGAGGCAATCAGCCCCAGCATTTT CASSRQGGNQPQHF
- TRBJ2-7 TRBD1 TRBV5-4 TGTGCCAGCAGCGCGAGAGGGACAGCCTACGAGCAGTACTTC CASSARGTAYEQYF
- TRBJ2-3 - TRBV7-9 TGTGCCAGCAGACTAACCGGGGGGCTCGGCACAGATACGCAGTATTTT CASRLTGGLGTDTQYF
- TRBJ2-7 TRBD2 TRBV3-1/TRBV3-2 TGTGCCAGCAGCCGATCGGGACTAGCGGGGGGCTACGAGCAGTACTTC CASSRSGLAGGYEQYF
- TRBJ2-7 - TRBV24-1 TGTGCCACCAGCGCAGATGCCACCTACGAGCAGTACTTC CATSADATYEQYF